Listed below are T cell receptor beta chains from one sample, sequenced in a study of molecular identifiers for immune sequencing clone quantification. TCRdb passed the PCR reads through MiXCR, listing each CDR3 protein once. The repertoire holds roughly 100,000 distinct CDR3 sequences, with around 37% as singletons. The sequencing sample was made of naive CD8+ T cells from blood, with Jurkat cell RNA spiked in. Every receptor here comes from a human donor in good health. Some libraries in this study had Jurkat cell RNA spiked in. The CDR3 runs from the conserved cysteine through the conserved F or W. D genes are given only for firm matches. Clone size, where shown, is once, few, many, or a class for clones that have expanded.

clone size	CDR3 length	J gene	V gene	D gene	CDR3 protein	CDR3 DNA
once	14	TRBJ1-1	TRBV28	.	CASSYFRTITGAFF	TGTGCCAGCAGTTATTTCCGGACAATCACTGGAGCTTTCTTT
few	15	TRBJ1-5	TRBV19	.	CASSPFWESNQPQHF	TGTGCCAGTAGCCCCTTCTGGGAGAGCAATCAGCCCCAGCATTTT
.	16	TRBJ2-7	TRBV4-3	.	CASSQDNRPLAYEQYF	TGCGCCAGCAGCCAAGACAACCGGCCCCTCGCCTACGAGCAGTACTTC
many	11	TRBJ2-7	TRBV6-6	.	CASREAYEQYF	TGTGCCAGCAGGGAGGCCTACGAGCAGTACTTC
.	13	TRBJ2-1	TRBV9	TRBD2	CASSVRGRDEQFF	TGTGCCAGCAGCGTACGAGGGAGGGATGAGCAGTTCTTC
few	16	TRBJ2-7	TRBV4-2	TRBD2	CASSQEYLAESYEQYF	TGTGCCAGCAGCCAAGAGTATCTAGCGGAGTCGTACGAGCAGTACTTC
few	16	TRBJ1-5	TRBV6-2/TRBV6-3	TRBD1	CASSYWGQGGVQPQHF	TGTGCCAGCAGTTACTGGGGACAGGGAGGCGTTCAGCCCCAGCATTTT
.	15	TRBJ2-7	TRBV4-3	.	CASSLGGMGINEQYF	TGCGCCAGCAGCCTAGGGGGGATGGGGATCAACGAGCAGTACTTC
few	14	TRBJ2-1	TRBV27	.	CASSLSLAPNEQFF	TGTGCCAGCAGTTTATCGTTAGCACCCAATGAGCAGTTCTTC
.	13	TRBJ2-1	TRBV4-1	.	CASSQVPVPEQFF	TGCGCCAGCAGCCAAGTCCCGGTCCCTGAGCAGTTCTTC
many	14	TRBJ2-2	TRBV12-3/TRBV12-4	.	CASSLAGSTGELFF	TGTGCCAGCAGTTTAGCAGGATCCACCGGGGAGCTGTTTTTT
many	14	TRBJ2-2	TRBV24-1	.	CATSDLGTAAELFF	TGTGCCACCAGTGATTTAGGCACTGCTGCGGAGCTGTTTTTT
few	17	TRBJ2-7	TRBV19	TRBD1	CASSMLGQGLSSYEQYF	TGTGCCAGTAGTATGCTTGGACAGGGGCTTTCGTCCTACGAGCAGTACTTC
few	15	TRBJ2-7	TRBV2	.	CASSEVSGRADEQYF	TGTGCCAGCAGTGAGGTTTCCGGGAGAGCCGACGAGCAGTACTTC
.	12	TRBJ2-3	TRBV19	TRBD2	CATKRGADTQYF	TGTGCCACCAAGCGGGGTGCAGATACGCAGTATTTT
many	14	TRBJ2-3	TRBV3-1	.	CASSQGQGTDTQYF	TGTGCCAGCAGCCAAGGCCAGGGAACAGATACGCAGTATTTT
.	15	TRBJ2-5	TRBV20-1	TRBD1	CSARTGGFPQETQYF	TGCAGTGCTAGAACAGGGGGCTTCCCCCAAGAGACCCAGTACTTC
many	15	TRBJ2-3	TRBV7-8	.	CASSAQGFLIYTQYF	TGTGCCAGCAGCGCCCAGGGGTTCTTGATTTATACGCAGTATTTT
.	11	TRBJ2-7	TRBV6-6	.	CASSSARPLIF	TGTGCCAGCAGTTCCGCCCGGCCCCTTATCTTC
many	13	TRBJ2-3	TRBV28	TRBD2	CASSLRGADTQYF	TGTGCCAGCAGTTTGCGGGGGGCAGATACGCAGTATTTT
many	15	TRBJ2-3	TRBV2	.	CASSAFGGLTDTQYF	TGTGCCAGCAGTGCCTTCGGGGGCCTCACAGATACGCAGTATTTT
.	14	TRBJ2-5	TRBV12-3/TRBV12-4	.	CASSQTGSGETQYF	TGTGCCAGCAGTCAAACAGGGTCTGGAGAGACCCAGTACTTC
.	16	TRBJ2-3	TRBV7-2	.	CASSLIVRGLADTQYF	TGTGCCAGCAGCTTAATCGTCCGCGGGCTAGCAGATACGCAGTATTTC
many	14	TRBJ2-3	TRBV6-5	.	CASSYSGTADTQYF	TGTGCCAGCAGTTACTCGGGGACGGCAGATACGCAGTATTTT